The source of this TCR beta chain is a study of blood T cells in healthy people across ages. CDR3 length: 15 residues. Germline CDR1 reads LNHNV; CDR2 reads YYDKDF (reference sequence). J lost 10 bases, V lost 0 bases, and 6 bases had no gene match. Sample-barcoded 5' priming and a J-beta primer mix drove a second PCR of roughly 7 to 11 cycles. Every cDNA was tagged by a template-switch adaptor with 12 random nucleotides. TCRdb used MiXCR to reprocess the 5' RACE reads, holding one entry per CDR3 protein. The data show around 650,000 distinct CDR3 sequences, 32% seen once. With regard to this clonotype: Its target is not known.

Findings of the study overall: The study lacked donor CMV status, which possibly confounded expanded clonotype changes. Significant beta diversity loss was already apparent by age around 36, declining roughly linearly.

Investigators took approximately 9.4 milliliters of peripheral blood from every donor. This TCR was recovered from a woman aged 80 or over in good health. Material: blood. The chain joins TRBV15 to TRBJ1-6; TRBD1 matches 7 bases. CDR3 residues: CATSRDLHRGSPLHF. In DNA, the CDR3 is TGTGCCACCAGCAGAGATTTACACAGGGGCTCACCCCTCCACTTT.